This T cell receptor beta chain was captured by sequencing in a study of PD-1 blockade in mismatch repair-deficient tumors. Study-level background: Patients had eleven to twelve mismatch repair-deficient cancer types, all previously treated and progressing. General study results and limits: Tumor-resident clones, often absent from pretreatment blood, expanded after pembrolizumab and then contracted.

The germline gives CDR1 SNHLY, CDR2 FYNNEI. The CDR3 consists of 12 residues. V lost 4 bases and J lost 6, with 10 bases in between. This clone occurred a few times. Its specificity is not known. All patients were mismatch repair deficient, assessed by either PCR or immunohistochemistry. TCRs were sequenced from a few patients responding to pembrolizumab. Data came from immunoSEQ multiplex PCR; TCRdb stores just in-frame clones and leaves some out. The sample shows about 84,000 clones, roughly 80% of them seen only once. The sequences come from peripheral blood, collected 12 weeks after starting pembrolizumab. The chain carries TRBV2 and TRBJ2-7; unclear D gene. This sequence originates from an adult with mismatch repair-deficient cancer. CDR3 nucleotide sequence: TGTGCCAGCAGTGGAAAGGGATTCGAGCAGTACTTC. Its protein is CASSGKGFEQYF. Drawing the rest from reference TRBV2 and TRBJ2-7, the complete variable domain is EPEVTQTPSHQVTQMGQEVILRCVPISNHLYFYWYRQILGQKVEFLVSFYNNEISEKSEIFDDQFSVERPDGSNFTLKIRSTKLEDSAMYFCASSGKGFEQYFGPGTRLTVT.